This T cell receptor (beta chain) emerged from a study of tumor-infiltrating lymphocytes in primary liver carcinoma. Study summary: Tissue type made little difference to sample yields of roughly 3.5 to 8 million productive TCRbeta reads.

Production of TCR beta cDNA used 400 to 650 ng total RNA together with a constant-region primer. What produced the TCR beta libraries was three nested multiplex PCR rounds using slightly modified ARM-PCR. The two initial PCR rounds, about 9 cycles each, used TRBV1-TRBV30 forward and C-beta reverse primers. Each CDR3 protein gets one entry after TCRdb re-called the multiplex PCR reads with MiXCR. The sample records 100,000 to 150,000 distinct CDR3 sequences, 55% to 75% being singletons. Germline V lookup: CDR1 SNHLY, CDR2 FYNNEI. The CDR3 is 12 amino acids. V was clipped by 7 bases and J by 0 bases, with 7 bases between them. Unsorted bulk tissue, about 20-32 mg of it, served as the source for co-extraction of RNA and DNA. This clonotype was observed a few times.

The sequence came from a woman aged 60-75 years with primary liver carcinoma and hepatitis B virus infection. The rearrangement links TRBV2 to TRBJ2-7, with D uncertain. The sequenced sample consisted of liver tumor tissue from sampling region 3. Subset defined: tumor region T3, left-lateral pole. CDR3 nucleotide sequence: TGTGCCAGCACCTCGCTCTCCTACGAGCAGTACTTC. This encodes CASTSLSYEQYF.